This TCR beta chain was sequenced during a study of cytomegalovirus exposure and HLA in healthy donors. The germline V gene encodes CDR1 LNHNV and CDR2 YYDKDF (reference sequence). After removal of 4 bases from V and 8 bases from J, the junction contained 6 bases not matched to a gene. This CDR3 has 15 amino acids. Using immunoSEQ multiplex PCR, the repertoire was profiled, and TCRdb retains in-frame clones only, with some absent. The sample contains over 150,000 clones, about nine tenths of which appear only once. The sample comprised PBMCs. The V and J genes are TRBV15 and TRBJ2-1; the match to TRBD2 covers 12 bases. The receptor's source is a woman in her late teens or twenties in good health and CMV-seropositive. CDR3 in DNA: TGTGCCACCAGCAAGACTAGCGGGAGACCCGATGAGCAGTTCTTC. Translation gives CATSKTSGRPDEQFF. Together with reference TRBV15 and TRBJ2-1, the CDR3 gives the full variable domain: DAMVIQNPRYQVTQFGKPVTLSCSQTLNHNVMYWYQQKSSQAPKLLFHYYDKDFNNEADTPDNFQSRRPNTSFCFLDIRSPGLGDTAMYLCATSKTSGRPDEQFFGPGTRLTVL.